This T cell receptor (beta chain) appears in the sequencing data of a study of cytomegalovirus exposure and HLA in healthy donors. V dropped 1 base and J dropped 4 bases, with 6 bases sitting between them. The germline gives CDR1 SGDLS, CDR2 YYNGEE. The CDR3 covers 13 residues. A multiplex PCR was run with 60 Vbeta primers and 13 Jbeta primers. Libraries were prepared by immunoSEQ multiplex PCR; TCRdb keeps only in-frame clonotypes and omits some of them. The profile shows about 100,000 clones, 65% to 80% of them singletons. The source material was PBMCs. This clonotype was obtained from a woman between 40 and 50 years old in good health and CMV-seronegative. This chain connects TRBV9 to TRBJ2-1; D is undetermined. DNA of the CDR3: TGTGCCAGCAGCGTAACTCTATACAATGAGCAGTTCTTC. Translated: CASSVTLYNEQFF.